The 20 T cell receptor beta chains given below trace back to one sample, sequenced in a study of STAT3 mutations in large granular lymphocyte leukemia. Study-wide findings and caveats: Every T-cell large granular lymphocyte leukemia patient had at least one immunodominant TCR beta clonotype.

Only in-frame clones appear in the TCRdb table, and some are missing; sequencing was by immunoSEQ multiplex PCR. The data contain 2,000 or so clones, about 60% of them seen just once; the ten biggest clones take up roughly 82%. No cognate antigen is known for these TCRs. The specimen was peripheral blood mononuclear cells. The receptor set was obtained from a man aged 55 to 70 with T-cell large granular lymphocyte leukemia. Some clones in this sample may be carry-over from other donors' samples.

V usage is TRBV5-4 and J usage is TRBJ1-5; 8 bases match TRBD1. CDR1 is SGHNT, CDR2 YYREEE, per germline (reference sequence). Trimming took 4 bases from V and 4 from J; bases not matched to a gene: 7. The CDR3 totals 15 residues. The CDR3 DNA reads TGTGCCAGCAGCCTTCGACAGGGGACTAATCAGCCCCAGCATTTT. Amino acid sequence: CASSLRQGTNQPQHF.

The rearrangement uses TRBV6-5 and TRBJ2-7, with D perhaps TRBD2 (6 bases). V was trimmed by 0 bases and J by 5 bases, leaving 8 bases between them. This CDR3 comprises 13 residues. The germline V gene has CDR1 MNHEY and CDR2 SVGAGI. The CDR3 is CASSYSEGNEQYF. The CDR3 region has the DNA TGTGCCAGCAGTTACTCGGAGGGAAACGAGCAGTACTTC.

A few counts support this clone. The gene calls are TRBV5-1 and TRBJ2-7, with 8 positions matching TRBD1. The junction had 4 bases not matched to a gene; V was cut back by 5 bases and J by 3 bases. The CDR3 contains 13 residues. Germline-derived CDR1 and CDR2 are SGHRS and YFSETQ. The chain's CDR3 is CASSSDRGYEQYF. The DNA of the CDR3 is TGCGCCAGCAGTTCAGACAGGGGCTACGAGCAGTACTTC.

This clone has a single count. The gene calls are TRBV18 and TRBJ1-1; weak D call: TRBD1 (5 bases). V shed 3 bases and J shed 1 base, with 9 bases lying between them. Germline V CDR1 and CDR2: KGHSH, LQKENI. This CDR3 contains 14 residues. This CDR3 is CASSPGRGNTEAFF. DNA of the CDR3: TGTGCCAGCTCACCGGGGAGGGGGAACACTGAAGCTTTCTTT. Complete variable domain (other parts from reference TRBV18 and TRBJ1-1): NAGVMQNPRHLVRRRGQEARLRCSPMKGHSHVYWYRQLPEEGLKFMVYLQKENIIDESGMPKERFSAEFPKEGPSILRIQQVVRGDSAAYFCASSPGRGNTEAFFGQGTRLTVV.

This clone occurred a few times. The chain carries TRBV5-1 and TRBJ1-4, with D possibly TRBD1 on 6 matching bases. The CDR3 has 15 amino acids. In germline, CDR1 is SGHRS, CDR2 YFSETQ. Trimming stripped 4 bases from V and 15 bases from J, with 25 bases between. The CDR3 loop reads CASSPHPGQREPLFF. The CDR3 DNA reads TGCGCCAGCAGCCCGCATCCGGGACAAAGGGAGCCTTTGTTTTTT. Looking up the rest from reference TRBV5-1 and TRBJ1-4 gives the full variable domain: KAGVTQTPRYLIKTRGQQVTLSCSPISGHRSVSWYQQTPGQGLQFLFEYFSETQRNKGNFPGRFSGRQFSNSRSEMNVSTLELGDSALYLCASSPHPGQREPLFFGSGTQLSVL.

This clone was seen a few times. The chain joins TRBV5-8 to TRBJ2-7, with a possible D match to TRBD1 (7 bases). The V end was cut by 0 bases, the J end by 0 bases, with 10 bases between. The germline V gene has CDR1 SGHTS and CDR2 YDEGEE. The CDR3 totals 15 residues. CDR3 in DNA: TGTGCCAGCAGCTTGGGGAGGGACAGCTCCTACGAGCAGTACTTC. Translated, it gives CASSLGRDSSYEQYF.

Within the sample, this clone is large. The chain recombines TRBV12-5 with TRBJ1-6; tentative D call: TRBD1 (5 bases). This CDR3 is 14 amino acids long. Trimming took off 3 bases at V and 4 bases at J, with 7 bases between the two ends. Germline V gives CDR1 LGHNT, CDR2 FRNRAP. CDR3 bases: TGTGCTAGTGGTTTTCACAGGTATAATTCACCCCTCCACTTT. Protein: CASGFHRYNSPLHF.

Only a few counts were recorded for this clone. V usage is TRBV4-1 and J usage is TRBJ2-7; 7 bases match TRBD1. The CDR3 loop spans 16 amino acids. After removal of 4 bases from V and 2 bases from J, the junction contained 11 bases not matched to a gene. The V gene's germline CDR1 is MGHRA and CDR2 YSYEKL. CDR3 loop: CASSLLSGTGAYEQYF. The CDR3 DNA reads as TGCGCCAGCAGCCTCCTCTCCGGTACAGGGGCCTACGAGCAGTACTTC.

This chain connects TRBV7-9 to TRBJ2-5; D might be TRBD1 or TRBD2, each matching 5 bases. This CDR3 is 14 amino acids long. The germline V gene encodes CDR1 SEHNR and CDR2 FQNEAQ (reference sequence). Trimming stripped 1 base from V and 5 bases from J, with 11 bases between. CDR3 residues: CASSLVGTGETQYF. The CDR3 nucleotides are TGTGCCAGCAGCTTAGTAGGGACCGGTGAGACCCAGTACTTC.

CDR3 protein: CSVKGPSYEQYF. The CDR3 DNA sequence: TGCAGCGTGAAGGGGCCCTCCTACGAGCAGTACTTC. V gene TRBV29-1 combines with J gene TRBJ2-7; a weak D match, TRBD1 (5 bases). The CDR3 is made up of 12 amino acids. Germline V gene lookup returns CDR1 SQVTM and CDR2 ANQGSEA. The ends were cut back, 6 bases at V and 0 bases at J, with 9 bases in the middle.

The rearrangement uses TRBV6-5 and TRBJ1-2, with D possibly TRBD1 on 6 matching bases. This CDR3 spans 12 amino acids. Germline CDR1 is MNHEY and CDR2 is SVGAGI. V was trimmed by 7 bases and J by 8 bases, leaving 14 bases between them. The CDR3 here is CASTETGYGYTF. DNA of the CDR3: TGTGCCAGCACCGAAACAGGGTACGGCTACACCTTC.

The genes are TRBV4-3 and TRBJ1-6, with unresolved D. The V gene's germline CDR1 is LGHNA and CDR2 YSLEER. V was cut by 0 bases and J by 9 bases, with 6 bases left in between. This CDR3 is 13 amino acids long. The CDR3 bases are TGCGCCAGCAGCCAAGATTTCGGTTCACCCCTCCACTTT. This sequence encodes CASSQDFGSPLHF.

V and J are TRBV5-1 and TRBJ2-5; 8 bases are a match to TRBD2. CDR1 is SGHRS, CDR2 YFSETQ, per germline. The CDR3 has 14 residues. V gave up 3 bases and J gave up 3 bases; unmatched junction bases: 4. Here the CDR3 DNA reads TGCGCCAGCAGCTACGGACTAGCTGAAGAGACCCAGTACTTC. This encodes CASSYGLAEETQYF. Combining the CDR3 with reference TRBV5-1 and TRBJ2-5 gives the whole variable domain KAGVTQTPRYLIKTRGQQVTLSCSPISGHRSVSWYQQTPGQGLQFLFEYFSETQRNKGNFPGRFSGRQFSNSRSEMNVSTLELGDSALYLCASSYGLAEETQYFGPGTRLLVL.

The chain recombines TRBV30 with TRBJ2-7; perhaps TRBD1 as D (5 bases). CDR1 is GTSNPN and CDR2 is SVGIG in the germline V gene (reference sequence). With 1 base removed from V and 3 bases from J, the gap between germline ends came to 7 bases. CDR3 size: 12 residues. CDR3: CAWSAQGYEQYF. CDR3 in DNA: TGTGCCTGGAGTGCCCAGGGCTACGAGCAGTACTTC.

This clone has just a few counts. The V call is TRBV5-1, the J call TRBJ1-5; D is unclear. Per the germline V gene, CDR1 is SGHRS and CDR2 is YFSETQ. Trimming took off 0 bases at V and 10 bases at J, with 11 bases between the two ends. The CDR3 has 13 residues. In DNA form, the CDR3 reads TGCGCCAGCAGCTTGGCAGGATCTCATCCCCAGCATTTT. It encodes CASSLAGSHPQHF.

V is TRBV5-1 and J is TRBJ1-2; D might be TRBD1 (6 bases). Deletions cut 4 bases from V and 6 bases from J, with 19 bases between. Germline CDR1 SGHRS, CDR2 YFSETQ. The CDR3 is 15 amino acids. The CDR3 DNA is TGCGCCAGCAGCCCAAGTCGGGGGGGGCAGGATGGCTACACCTTC. Translation gives CASSPSRGGQDGYTF.

The rearrangement joins TRBV7-9 to TRBJ2-7; either TRBD1 or TRBD2 may fit D (6 bases each). The germline V and J ends were trimmed by 5 bases and 4 bases, with 18 bases remaining between them. CDR1 SEHNR and CDR2 FQNEAQ come from the germline V gene (reference sequence). The CDR3 is 15 amino acids. The CDR3 region has the DNA TGTGCCAGCAGCGAATTACAGGGAGGATTTTACGAGCAGTACTTC. Translating gives CASSELQGGFYEQYF. Supplemented by reference TRBV7-9 and TRBJ2-7, the full variable domain reads DTGVSQNPRHKITKRGQNVTFRCDPISEHNRLYWYRQTLGQGPEFLTYFQNEAQLEKSRLLSDRFSAERPKGSFSTLEIQRTEQGDSAMYLCASSELQGGFYEQYFGPGTRLTVT.

This clone was observed a handful of times. V gene TRBV7-9 combines with J gene TRBJ1-1; D is unresolved. V was shortened by 5 bases and J by 0 bases, with 19 bases between the two germline ends. The CDR3 length is 17 residues. From germline, CDR1 is SEHNR and CDR2 FQNEAQ (reference sequence). The CDR3: CASSPTSGPFMNTEAFF. The CDR3 DNA is TGTGCCAGCAGCCCCACTTCCGGACCTTTTATGAACACTGAAGCTTTCTTT.

This clone has more than one count but fewer than ten. The chain uses TRBV19 and TRBJ2-7, with no clear D. Germline assignment: CDR1 LNHDA and CDR2 SQIVND (reference sequence). V was cut by 5 bases and J by 0 bases, with 14 bases left in between. The CDR3 has 15 amino acids. CDR3 bases: TGTGCCAGTAGTCCCTCCGGCAGCTTCTCCTACGAGCAGTACTTC. It translates to CASSPSGSFSYEQYF.

This clone was found a few times. This chain's CDR3 is CASSLGTGELFF. Written as DNA, the CDR3 is TGCGCCAGCAGTTTAGGGACCGGGGAGCTGTTTTTT. The genes are TRBV4-1 and TRBJ2-2, with no clear D. Germline values: CDR1 MGHRA, CDR2 YSYEKL. This CDR3 has 12 residues. Trimming took off 6 bases at V and 5 bases at J, with 7 bases between the two ends.